What follows are 8 T cell receptor beta chains derived from one specimen sequenced in a study of blood T cell repertoires in COVID-19. Clones were sequenced by immunoSEQ multiplex PCR, and TCRdb holds only the in-frame ones, with some missing. Here the sample spans a few hundred thousand clones, 65% to 90% being singletons. The sequenced sample consisted of peripheral blood. These receptors originate from a human donor in a cohort sampled during active COVID-19.

Only a few counts were recorded for this clone. This chain links TRBV5-6 with TRBJ1-5; D remains unclear. The V gene's germline CDR1 is SGHDT and CDR2 YYEEEE. V dropped 4 bases and J dropped 1 base, with 12 bases sitting between them. There are 15 residues in the CDR3. DNA of the CDR3: TGTGCCAGCAGCAACGGTCCGGGGAGCAATCAGCCCCAGCATTTT. This gives the protein CASSNGPGSNQPQHF.

This clone was observed once. The chain uses TRBV10-1 and TRBJ2-6; a possible D gene is TRBD1 (6 bases). The CDR3 has 15 residues. Trimming removed 6 bases at V and 1 base at J, with 10 bases between. Germline V gene sequence: CDR1 WNHNN, CDR2 SYGVQD (reference sequence). This CDR3 is CASSKGGSGANVLTF. The CDR3 nucleotides read TGCGCCAGCAGCAAAGGGGGATCTGGGGCCAACGTCCTGACTTTC.

The chain links TRBV13 to TRBJ1-2, with TRBD1 as a possible D gene (5 bases). Germline V gene data show CDR1 as PRHDT and CDR2 as FYEKMQ (reference sequence). The CDR3 spans 14 residues. V dropped 5 bases and J dropped 1 base, with 11 bases sitting between them. CDR3 protein: CASSPRQLNYGYTF. In DNA, the CDR3 is TGTGCCAGCAGCCCCCGACAGCTTAACTATGGCTACACCTTC.

The chain links TRBV7-9 to TRBJ2-2; a possible D gene is TRBD1 (5 bases). The CDR3 sequence is 13 residues long. Trimming took 4 bases from V and 6 from J, leaving 9 bases between them. Germline-derived CDR1 and CDR2 are SEHNR and FQNEAQ (reference sequence). The CDR3 is CASSSQVAGELFF. The CDR3, as DNA: TGTGCCAGCAGCTCACAGGTGGCCGGGGAGCTGTTTTTT.

The chain joins TRBV30 to TRBJ1-2; TRBD1 matches at 7 bases. Trimming at V came to 2 bases and at J to 3 bases, leaving 3 bases not matched to a gene. The CDR3 loop spans 13 amino acids. Germline V lookup: CDR1 GTSNPN, CDR2 SVGIG (reference sequence). CDR3 DNA: TGTGCCTGGAGTTTGGGACAGTACTATGGCTACACCTTC. This translates into CAWSLGQYYGYTF.

The table lists this clone with a count of one. The chain recombines TRBV7-9 with TRBJ1-2, with TRBD1 matching over 9 bases. Germline V gives CDR1 SEHNR, CDR2 FQNEAQ (reference sequence). Unmatched junction bases numbered 12, after V lost 5 bases and J lost 5 bases. CDR3 length: 16 residues. The DNA of the CDR3 is TGTGCCAGCAGCCTCGACCCCGGGACAGGGCCTTATGGCTACACCTTC. It is translated as CASSLDPGTGPYGYTF.

This chain connects TRBV27 to TRBJ1-1; TRBD1 matches at 11 bases. Per germline, CDR1 MNHEY and CDR2 SMNVEV (reference sequence). The trim removed 3 bases at V and 4 bases at J, leaving 1 base unmatched. This CDR3 has 14 amino acids. CDR3 in DNA: TGTGCCAGCAGTTTCGGACAGGGGGCCACTGAAGCTTTCTTT. It specifies CASSFGQGATEAFF.

The V call is TRBV6-5, the J call TRBJ1-1, with D tentatively TRBD1 (5 bases). The V end was cut by 6 bases, the J end by 2 bases, with 10 bases between. CDR3 length: 13 residues. Germline loops: CDR1 MNHEY, CDR2 SVGAGI. CDR3 sequence: CASSSDSNTEAFF. CDR3 bases: TGTGCCAGCAGCTCAGACAGCAACACTGAAGCTTTCTTT.